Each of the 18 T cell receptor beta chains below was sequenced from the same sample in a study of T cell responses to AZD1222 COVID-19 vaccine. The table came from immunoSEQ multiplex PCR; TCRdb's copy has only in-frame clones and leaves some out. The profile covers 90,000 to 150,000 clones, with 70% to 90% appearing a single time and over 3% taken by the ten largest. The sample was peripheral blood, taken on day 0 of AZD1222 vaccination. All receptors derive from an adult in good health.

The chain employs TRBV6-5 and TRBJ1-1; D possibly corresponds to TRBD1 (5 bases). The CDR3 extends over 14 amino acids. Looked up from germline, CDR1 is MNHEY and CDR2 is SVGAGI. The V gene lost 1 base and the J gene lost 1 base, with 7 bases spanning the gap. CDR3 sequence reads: CASSYYGQNTEAFF. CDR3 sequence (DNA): TGTGCCAGCAGTTACTACGGACAGAACACTGAAGCTTTCTTT.

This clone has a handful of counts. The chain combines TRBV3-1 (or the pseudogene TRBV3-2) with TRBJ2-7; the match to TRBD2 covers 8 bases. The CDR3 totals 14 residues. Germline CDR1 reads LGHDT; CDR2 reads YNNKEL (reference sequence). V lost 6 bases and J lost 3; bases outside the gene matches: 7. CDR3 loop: CASSPGLADYEQYF. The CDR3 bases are TGTGCCAGCAGTCCCGGACTAGCAGACTACGAGCAGTACTTC.

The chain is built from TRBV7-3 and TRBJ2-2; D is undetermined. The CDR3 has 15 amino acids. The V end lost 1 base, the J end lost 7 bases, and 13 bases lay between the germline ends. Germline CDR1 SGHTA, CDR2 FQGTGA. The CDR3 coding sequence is TGTGCCAGCAGCTTAATTGGGGTCTTAGGCGGGGAGCTGTTTTTT. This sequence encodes CASSLIGVLGGELFF.

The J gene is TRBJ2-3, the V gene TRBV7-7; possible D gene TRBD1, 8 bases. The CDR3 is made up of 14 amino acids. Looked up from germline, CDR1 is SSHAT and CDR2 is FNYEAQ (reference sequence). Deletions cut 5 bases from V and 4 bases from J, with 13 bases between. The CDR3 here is CASSRTGRADTQYF. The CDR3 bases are TGTGCCAGCAGCAGGACAGGGAGGGCAGATACGCAGTATTTT.

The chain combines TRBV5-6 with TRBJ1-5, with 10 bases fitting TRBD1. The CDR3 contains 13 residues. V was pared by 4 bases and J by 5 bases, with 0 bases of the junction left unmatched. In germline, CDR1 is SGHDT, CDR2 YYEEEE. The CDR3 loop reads CASSGQGDQPQHF. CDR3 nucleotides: TGTGCCAGCAGCGGACAGGGGGATCAGCCCCAGCATTTT. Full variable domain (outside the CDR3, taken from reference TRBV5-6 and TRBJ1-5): DAGVTQSPTHLIKTRGQQVTLRCSPKSGHDTVSWYQQALGQGPQFIFQYYEEEERQRGNFPDRFSGHQFPNYSSELNVNALLLGDSALYLCASSGQGDQPQHFGDGTRLSIL.

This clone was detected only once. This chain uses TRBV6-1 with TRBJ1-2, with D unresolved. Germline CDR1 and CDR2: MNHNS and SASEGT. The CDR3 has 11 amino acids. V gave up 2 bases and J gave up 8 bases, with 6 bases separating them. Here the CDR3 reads CASSESWGYTF. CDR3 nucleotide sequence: TGTGCCAGCAGTGAATCGTGGGGCTACACCTTC.

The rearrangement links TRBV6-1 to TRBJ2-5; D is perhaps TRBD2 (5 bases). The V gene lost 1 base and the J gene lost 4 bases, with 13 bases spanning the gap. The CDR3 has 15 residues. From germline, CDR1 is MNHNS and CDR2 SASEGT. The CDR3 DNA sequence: TGTGCCAGCAGTGAAGGGCGGGTAGTGGCAGAGACCCAGTACTTC. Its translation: CASSEGRVVAETQYF.

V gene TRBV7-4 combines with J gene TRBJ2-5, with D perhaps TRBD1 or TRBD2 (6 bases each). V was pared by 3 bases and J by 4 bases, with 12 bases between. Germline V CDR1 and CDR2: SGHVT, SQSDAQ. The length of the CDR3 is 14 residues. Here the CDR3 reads CASSFLQGGETQYF. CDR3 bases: TGTGCCAGCAGCTTCCTACAGGGAGGAGAGACCCAGTACTTC.

CDR3 DNA sequence: TGTGCCAGCAGTGTTGACGGCAACATGAACACTGAAGCTTTCTTT. Translation gives CASSVDGNMNTEAFF. The chain couples TRBV2 to TRBJ1-1; D is ambiguous. V lost 4 bases, J lost 0 bases, and 12 bases lay in between. Germline CDR1 is SNHLY and CDR2 is FYNNEI. CDR3 length equals 15 residues.

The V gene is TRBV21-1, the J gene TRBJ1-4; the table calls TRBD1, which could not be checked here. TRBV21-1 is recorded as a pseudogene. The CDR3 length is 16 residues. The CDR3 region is CASSKDRGSTDEKLFF. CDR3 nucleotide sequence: TGTGCCAGCAGCAAGGACAGGGGGTCTACTGATGAAAAACTGTTTTTT.

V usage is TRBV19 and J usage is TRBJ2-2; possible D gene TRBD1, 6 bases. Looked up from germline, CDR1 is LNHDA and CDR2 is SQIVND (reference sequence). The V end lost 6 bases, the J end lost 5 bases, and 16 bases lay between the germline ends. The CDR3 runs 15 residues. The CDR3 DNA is TGTGCCAGTAGAATACCGGGACAAAGAACCGGGGAGCTGTTTTTT. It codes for CASRIPGQRTGELFF.

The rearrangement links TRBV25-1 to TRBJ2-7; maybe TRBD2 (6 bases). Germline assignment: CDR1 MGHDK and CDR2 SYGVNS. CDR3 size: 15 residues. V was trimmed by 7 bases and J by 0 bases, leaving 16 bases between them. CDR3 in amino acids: CASTPGGQFSYEQYF. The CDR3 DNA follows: TGTGCCAGCACCCCAGGAGGGCAGTTCTCCTACGAGCAGTACTTC.

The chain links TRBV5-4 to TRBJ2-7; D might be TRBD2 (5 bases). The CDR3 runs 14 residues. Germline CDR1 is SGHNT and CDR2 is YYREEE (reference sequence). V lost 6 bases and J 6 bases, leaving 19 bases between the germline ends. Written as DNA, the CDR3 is TGTGCCAGCACCATTGCTAGCAGTCCTTTCGAGCAGTACTTC. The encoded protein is CASTIASSPFEQYF.

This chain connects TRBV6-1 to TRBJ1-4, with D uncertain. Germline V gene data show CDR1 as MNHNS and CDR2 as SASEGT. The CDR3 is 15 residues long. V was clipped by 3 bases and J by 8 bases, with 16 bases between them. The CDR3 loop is CASSDWGTLGEKLFF. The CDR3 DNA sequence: TGTGCCAGCAGTGATTGGGGAACCTTAGGGGAAAAACTGTTTTTT.

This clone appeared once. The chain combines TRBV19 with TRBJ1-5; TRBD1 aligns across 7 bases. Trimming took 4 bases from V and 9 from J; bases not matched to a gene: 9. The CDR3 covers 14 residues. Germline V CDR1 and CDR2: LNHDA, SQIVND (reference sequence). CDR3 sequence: CASSTLEGALPQHF. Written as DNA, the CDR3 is TGTGCCAGTAGTACCCTCGAGGGGGCCCTGCCCCAGCATTTT.

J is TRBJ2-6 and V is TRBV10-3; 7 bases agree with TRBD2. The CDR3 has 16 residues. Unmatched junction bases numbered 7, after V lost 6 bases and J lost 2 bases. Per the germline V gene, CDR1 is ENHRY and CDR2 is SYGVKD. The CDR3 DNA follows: TGTGCCATCAGCATGACTCGGGGGGCTGGGGCCAACGTCCTGACTTTC. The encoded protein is CAISMTRGAGANVLTF.

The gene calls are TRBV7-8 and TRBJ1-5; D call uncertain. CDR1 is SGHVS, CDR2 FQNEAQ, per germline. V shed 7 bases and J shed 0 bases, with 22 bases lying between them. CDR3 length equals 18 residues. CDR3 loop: CASNSFDGPAFSNQPQHF. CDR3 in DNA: TGTGCCAGCAACTCTTTTGACGGACCCGCCTTTAGCAATCAGCCCCAGCATTTT. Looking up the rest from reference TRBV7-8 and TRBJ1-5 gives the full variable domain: GAGVSQSPRYKVAKRGQDVALRCDPISGHVSLFWYQQALGQGPEFLTYFQNEAQLDKSGLPSDRFFAERPEGSVSTLKIQRTQQEDSAVYLCASNSFDGPAFSNQPQHFGDGTRLSIL.

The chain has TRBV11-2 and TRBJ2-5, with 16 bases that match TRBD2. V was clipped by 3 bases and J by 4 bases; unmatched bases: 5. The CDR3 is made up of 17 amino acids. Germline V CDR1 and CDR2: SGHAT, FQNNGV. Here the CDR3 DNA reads TGTGCCAGCAGCTTCGGGACTAGCGGGGGGGCACGAGAGACCCAGTACTTC. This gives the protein CASSFGTSGGARETQYF.